The present T cell receptor beta chain was sequenced within a study of lymphopenia after photon versus proton radiotherapy. Generated by immunoSEQ multiplex PCR, the TCRdb table keeps only in-frame clones and is missing some. The sample holds more than 25,000 clones, 75% to 90% seen once. Trimming removed 5 bases at V and 2 bases at J, with 13 bases between. Looked up from germline, CDR1 is MNHEY and CDR2 is SMNVEV (reference sequence). This CDR3 spans 14 amino acids. The study's findings and limits: Better survival with proton therapy was suggested as possible, not demonstrated. After the lymphocyte nadir, photon-treated repertoires showed oligoclonal expansion, especially of CD8+ Temra cells.

As for this clone: Its cognate antigen is unknown.

This receptor was obtained from a woman in her forties or fifties with pancreatic cancer. The chain is built from TRBV27 and TRBJ2-7; possible D gene TRBD2, 5 bases. Specimen: peripheral blood, collected from a patient treated with photon-based radiotherapy. The chain's CDR3 is CASSRGLPPYEQYF. In nucleotides, the CDR3 is TGTGCCAGCAGTAGAGGGCTCCCTCCCTACGAGCAGTACTTC.